This note documents a single T cell receptor (beta chain) sequence. Its antigen remains unidentified. The data are from a study of cytomegalovirus exposure and HLA in healthy donors. Broader study findings: A few CMV-associated chains proved CMV antigen-specific in vitro.

The CDR3 consists of 14 residues. Germline V gene sequence: CDR1 SGHVS, CDR2 FQNEAQ. The V and J ends lost 0 bases and 1 base respectively, with 7 bases between them. The study ran its PCR with 60 Vbeta and 13 Jbeta primers. The repertoire was sequenced with immunoSEQ multiplex PCR; TCRdb's copy has only in-frame clones and lacks some. Its table records around 210,000 clones. Specimen: PBMCs. This clonotype was obtained from a girl aged 2 to 10 in good health and CMV-seropositive. The gene calls are TRBV7-8 and TRBJ2-7; a weak D match, TRBD1 (6 bases). This chain's CDR3 is CASSLADRSYEQYF. The CDR3 coding sequence is TGTGCCAGCAGCTTAGCGGACAGATCCTACGAGCAGTACTTC.